A selection of T cell receptor beta chains follows, all from one sample in a study of cytomegalovirus exposure and HLA in healthy donors. Sequencing was performed with immunoSEQ multiplex PCR; in TCRdb, only in-frame clones are kept and a portion is missing. The table has fewer than 150,000 clones, about 64% seen once. The specimen was PBMCs. The receptors here all came from a man between 18 and 29 years old in good health and CMV-seropositive. CDR3s include the opening cysteine and the closing phenylalanine or tryptophan. Fields, in order: J gene, clone size, V gene, D gene, CDR3 DNA, CDR3 protein. The D gene is left open where the match is weak. Not all rows give a size; the values are once, few, many and, for expanded clones, a class.

j_call: TRBJ1-1
clone_size: NA
v_call: TRBV5-6
d_call: TRBD1
cdr3_nt: TGTGCCAGCACCCAACAGGGGAGGTACACTGAAGCTTTCTTT
cdr3_aa: CASTQQGRYTEAFF

j_call: TRBJ2-5
clone_size: few
v_call: TRBV7-9
d_call: NA
cdr3_nt: TGTGCCAGCAATCCGGCCCCCCGGACTCAAGAGACCCAGTACTTC
cdr3_aa: CASNPAPRTQETQYF

j_call: TRBJ2-1
clone_size: NA
v_call: TRBV10-3
d_call: NA
cdr3_nt: TGTGCCATCAGTGACATCCCCGCCCAGGGGCAGTTCTTC
cdr3_aa: CAISDIPAQGQFF

j_call: TRBJ2-6
clone_size: NA
v_call: TRBV5-5
d_call: NA
cdr3_nt: TGTGCCAGCAGCGGGAATGGGGCAGCACCAAGCTCTGGGGCCAACGTCCTGACTTTC
cdr3_aa: CASSGNGAAPSSGANVLTF

j_call: TRBJ2-3
clone_size: NA
v_call: TRBV14
d_call: NA
cdr3_nt: TGTGCCAGCAGCCAAGATCCGACTAGTAGTGCAGATACGCAGTATTTT
cdr3_aa: CASSQDPTSSADTQYF

j_call: TRBJ2-7
clone_size: NA
v_call: TRBV4-1
d_call: TRBD1
cdr3_nt: TGCGCCAGCAGCCCCCTCCCGGGACAGGGGCAACATAACCTCTCCTACGAGCAGTACTTC
cdr3_aa: CASSPLPGQGQHNLSYEQYF

j_call: TRBJ1-1
clone_size: few
v_call: TRBV19
d_call: TRBD1
cdr3_nt: TGTGCCAGTAGTATAGGACCGGGCCAGGGGGCGTGGGACACTGAAGCTTTCTTT
cdr3_aa: CASSIGPGQGAWDTEAFF

j_call: TRBJ2-1
clone_size: NA
v_call: TRBV5-4
d_call: TRBD1
cdr3_nt: TGTGCCAGCAGCGGTGGGGGGACAGGGGTTTACAATGAGCAGTTCTTC
cdr3_aa: CASSGGGTGVYNEQFF

j_call: TRBJ2-7
clone_size: few
v_call: TRBV30
d_call: TRBD1
cdr3_nt: TGTGCCTGGAGCCTAGGGACCGGGACAGCCTACGAGCAGTACTTC
cdr3_aa: CAWSLGTGTAYEQYF

j_call: TRBJ2-1
clone_size: NA
v_call: TRBV10-2
d_call: NA
cdr3_nt: TGCGCCAGCAATCGCGGCCTAACCGGCAATGAGCAGTTCTTC
cdr3_aa: CASNRGLTGNEQFF

j_call: TRBJ1-4
clone_size: few
v_call: TRBV27
d_call: TRBD1
cdr3_nt: TGTGCCAGCAGCCCTATGGGACAGCCTAATGAAAACCTGTTTTTT
cdr3_aa: CASSPMGQPNENLFF

j_call: TRBJ1-6
clone_size: few
v_call: TRBV5-1
d_call: NA
cdr3_nt: TGCGCCAGCAGCTTGGCGGGGGGCCCTTATAATTCACCCCTCCACTTT
cdr3_aa: CASSLAGGPYNSPLHF

j_call: TRBJ2-3
clone_size: NA
v_call: TRBV13
d_call: NA
cdr3_nt: TGTGCCAGCAGGTTGAGGGCCTCAGATACGCAGTATTTT
cdr3_aa: CASRLRASDTQYF

j_call: TRBJ2-3
clone_size: few
v_call: TRBV2
d_call: NA
cdr3_nt: TGTGCCAGCAGTGTCGGAGGGGGGGCGGATACGCAGTATTTT
cdr3_aa: CASSVGGGADTQYF

j_call: TRBJ2-5
clone_size: NA
v_call: TRBV10-3
d_call: NA
cdr3_nt: TGTGCCATCAGTGATCGAGAGACCCAGTACTTC
cdr3_aa: CAISDRETQYF

j_call: TRBJ1-2
clone_size: NA
v_call: TRBV6-4
d_call: NA
cdr3_nt: TGTGCCAGCAGGTCGGGTTTTAACTATGGCTACACCTTC
cdr3_aa: CASRSGFNYGYTF

j_call: TRBJ2-2
clone_size: few
v_call: TRBV19
d_call: NA
cdr3_nt: TGTGCCAGTAGTTACCTCGGGACCGGGGAGCTGTTTTTT
cdr3_aa: CASSYLGTGELFF

j_call: TRBJ1-1
clone_size: few
v_call: TRBV18
d_call: NA
cdr3_nt: TGTGCCAGCTCAGTGCCAGGATGGGGCATAAACACTGAAGCTTTCTTT
cdr3_aa: CASSVPGWGINTEAFF

j_call: TRBJ1-5
clone_size: NA
v_call: TRBV2
d_call: NA
cdr3_nt: TGTGCCAGCGGGGCTACTTGGCCGCCCCAGCATTTT
cdr3_aa: CASGATWPPQHF

j_call: TRBJ2-1
clone_size: NA
v_call: TRBV6-5
d_call: TRBD2
cdr3_nt: TGTGCCAGCAGTTACTCGTTGGCTAGCGGGGGGGCGGAACAGTTCTTC
cdr3_aa: CASSYSLASGGAEQFF

j_call: TRBJ1-6
clone_size: NA
v_call: TRBV10-3
d_call: NA
cdr3_nt: TGTGCCATCAGTGATTCACTCGGGGGGGCCGGTTCACCCCTCCACTTT
cdr3_aa: CAISDSLGGAGSPLHF

j_call: TRBJ2-1
clone_size: NA
v_call: TRBV29-1
d_call: NA
cdr3_nt: TGCAGCGTTGCGAGGGGGAATGAGCAGTTCTTC
cdr3_aa: CSVARGNEQFF

j_call: TRBJ2-1
clone_size: NA
v_call: TRBV29-1
d_call: TRBD1
cdr3_nt: TGCAGCGTTCGTCCGGGACAGGGGAGGGATGAGCAGTTCTTC
cdr3_aa: CSVRPGQGRDEQFF

j_call: TRBJ2-1
clone_size: NA
v_call: TRBV7-9
d_call: TRBD2
cdr3_nt: TGTGCCAGCAGCTCACAACCCAAAGGGACTAGCTACAATGAGCAGTTCTTC
cdr3_aa: CASSSQPKGTSYNEQFF

j_call: TRBJ2-1
clone_size: NA
v_call: TRBV6-6
d_call: NA
cdr3_nt: TGTGCCAGCAGCCTCGTTGGAGGGAGAAATGAGCAGTTCTTC
cdr3_aa: CASSLVGGRNEQFF

j_call: TRBJ2-7
clone_size: NA
v_call: TRBV13
d_call: NA
cdr3_nt: TGTGCCAGCAGCTTATGGGGGGAAACCTACGAGCAGTACTTC
cdr3_aa: CASSLWGETYEQYF

j_call: TRBJ2-2
clone_size: NA
v_call: TRBV11-2
d_call: NA
cdr3_nt: TGTGCCAGCAGCCTTACCAGGGCGTGGGGTACCGGGGAGCTGTTTTTT
cdr3_aa: CASSLTRAWGTGELFF

j_call: TRBJ1-1
clone_size: few
v_call: TRBV5-4
d_call: NA
cdr3_nt: TGTGCCAGCAGCTTGGGGGCCACTGAAGCTTTCTTT
cdr3_aa: CASSLGATEAFF

j_call: TRBJ2-6
clone_size: once
v_call: TRBV5-1
d_call: NA
cdr3_nt: TGCGCCAGCCACTTCTCAAGTGGGGCCAACGTCCTGACTTTC
cdr3_aa: CASHFSSGANVLTF

j_call: TRBJ2-5
clone_size: once
v_call: TRBV4-1
d_call: NA
cdr3_nt: TGCGCCAGCAGCCAAAGAGGACAAACTCTAGAGACCCAGTACTTC
cdr3_aa: CASSQRGQTLETQYF

j_call: TRBJ2-3
clone_size: NA
v_call: TRBV11-2
d_call: NA
cdr3_nt: TGTGCCAGCAGCTTAGGCGGGACGGTGAGTGATACGCAGTATTTT
cdr3_aa: CASSLGGTVSDTQYF

j_call: TRBJ1-4
clone_size: few
v_call: TRBV7-7
d_call: NA
cdr3_nt: TGTGCCAGCAGCTTAGCCCAGGGGGAAAAACTGTTTTTT
cdr3_aa: CASSLAQGEKLFF

j_call: TRBJ1-1
clone_size: NA
v_call: TRBV4-1
d_call: NA
cdr3_nt: TGCGCCAGCAGCCAAGATCCGGGGTGGAGAGCTTTCTTT
cdr3_aa: CASSQDPGWRAFF

j_call: TRBJ2-1
clone_size: NA
v_call: TRBV14
d_call: TRBD2
cdr3_nt: TGTGCCAGCAGCCAAGAAAGACTAGCGGGGGGGCGAAATGAGCAGTTCTTC
cdr3_aa: CASSQERLAGGRNEQFF

j_call: TRBJ1-2
clone_size: NA
v_call: TRBV28
d_call: NA
cdr3_nt: TGTGCCAGCAGCTCAGGGTCCTATGGCTACACCTTC
cdr3_aa: CASSSGSYGYTF

j_call: TRBJ1-1
clone_size: once
v_call: TRBV4-1
d_call: NA
cdr3_nt: TGCGCCAGCAGCTTCACCCCCAGGGGACGGGTGAACACTGAAGCTTTCTTT
cdr3_aa: CASSFTPRGRVNTEAFF

j_call: TRBJ2-5
clone_size: few
v_call: TRBV6-4
d_call: TRBD1
cdr3_nt: TGTGCCAGCAGTCGGGACAGGGGAGAGACCCAGTACTTC
cdr3_aa: CASSRDRGETQYF

j_call: TRBJ1-1
clone_size: NA
v_call: TRBV30
d_call: NA
cdr3_nt: TGTGCCGTGGGAGCCGTGGAAGCTTTCTTT
cdr3_aa: CAVGAVEAFF

j_call: TRBJ1-6
clone_size: NA
v_call: TRBV9
d_call: NA
cdr3_nt: TGTGCCAGCAGCCAGTCGGGAGGGCCCCTCCACTTT
cdr3_aa: CASSQSGGPLHF

j_call: TRBJ1-4
clone_size: NA
v_call: TRBV25-1
d_call: NA
cdr3_nt: TGTGCCAGCAGTGAATTGATGGGGGGGTTGAAGGAAAAACTGTTTTTT
cdr3_aa: CASSELMGGLKEKLFF

j_call: TRBJ2-3
clone_size: NA
v_call: TRBV2
d_call: NA
cdr3_nt: TGTGCCAGCAGTGAGGTACGGACGCAGTATTTT
cdr3_aa: CASSEVRTQYF

j_call: TRBJ2-3
clone_size: NA
v_call: TRBV2
d_call: TRBD2
cdr3_nt: TGTGCCAGCAGTGAAGCCTTCGGGACTAGCGGGGGAGAAGCCCAAGATACGCAGTATTTT
cdr3_aa: CASSEAFGTSGGEAQDTQYF

j_call: TRBJ1-1
clone_size: NA
v_call: TRBV4-2
d_call: NA
cdr3_nt: TGTGCCAGCAGCCAAGCCCTGAGTCCGCGAGAAGCTTTCTTT
cdr3_aa: CASSQALSPREAFF

j_call: TRBJ2-3
clone_size: few
v_call: TRBV5-4
d_call: NA
cdr3_nt: TGTGCCAGCAGCCCCGTCCCGCTAGCATATACGCAGTATTTT
cdr3_aa: CASSPVPLAYTQYF

j_call: TRBJ2-3
clone_size: NA
v_call: TRBV10-2
d_call: TRBD1
cdr3_nt: TGCGCCACCGAACAGGGGGTCACAGATACGCAGTATTTT
cdr3_aa: CATEQGVTDTQYF

j_call: TRBJ1-6
clone_size: NA
v_call: TRBV5-4
d_call: NA
cdr3_nt: TGTGCCAGCAGCCCGGGTCGGGGGGCTGGCTCACCCCTCCACTTT
cdr3_aa: CASSPGRGAGSPLHF

j_call: TRBJ2-5
clone_size: few
v_call: TRBV29-1
d_call: NA
cdr3_nt: TGCAGCGCAGGGGCCACGTACGTCCAAGAGACCCAGTACTTC
cdr3_aa: CSAGATYVQETQYF

j_call: TRBJ2-5
clone_size: NA
v_call: TRBV2
d_call: NA
cdr3_nt: TGTGCCAGCATCGGACTACAAGAGACCCAGTACTTC
cdr3_aa: CASIGLQETQYF